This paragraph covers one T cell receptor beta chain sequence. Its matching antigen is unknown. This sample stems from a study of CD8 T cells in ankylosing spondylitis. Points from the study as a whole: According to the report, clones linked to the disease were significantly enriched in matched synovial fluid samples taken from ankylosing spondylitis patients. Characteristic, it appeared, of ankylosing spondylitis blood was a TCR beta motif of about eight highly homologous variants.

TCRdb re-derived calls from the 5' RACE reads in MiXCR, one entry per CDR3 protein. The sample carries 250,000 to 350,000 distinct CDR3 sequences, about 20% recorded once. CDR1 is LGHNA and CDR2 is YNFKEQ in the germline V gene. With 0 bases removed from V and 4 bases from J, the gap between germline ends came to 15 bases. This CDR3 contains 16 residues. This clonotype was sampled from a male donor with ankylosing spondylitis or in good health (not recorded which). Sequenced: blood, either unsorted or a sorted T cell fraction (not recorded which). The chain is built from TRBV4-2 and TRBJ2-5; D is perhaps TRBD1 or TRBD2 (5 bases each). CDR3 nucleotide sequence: TGTGCCAGCAGCCAAGATGGGGCAGCGGAAGGAGAGACCCAGTACTTC. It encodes CASSQDGAAEGETQYF.